This TCR beta chain was captured in a study of T cell repertoires in cytomegalovirus infection. In the study overall: Researchers turned to recently identified HLA-C-restricted CMV epitopes as well as well-studied HLA-B-restricted ones. CMV infection plus the matching HLA type was flagged by public TCR beta signatures.

TCRdb reanalysed the reads using MiXCR and keeps one entry per CDR3 protein. Here the sample spans approximately 110,000 distinct CDR3 sequences, under 55% being singletons. General observations from the study: Cumulative public TCR beta family frequency identified carriers of CMV plus the relevant HLA.

This clonotype has ten or more counts. The antigen is undetermined. The material was CD8+ T cells from cultured PBMCs, obtained from culture after CMV antigen stimulation. This receptor was taken from a human donor in good health (CMV status not recorded). Some clones in this sample may be carry-over from other donors' samples.

CDR3 sequence: CASSAGGAGTQYF. In DNA, the CDR3 is TGTGCCAGCAGCGCGGGGGGGGCAGGAACGCAGTATTTT. V and J are TRBV7-3 and TRBJ2-3; 9 positions agree with TRBD2. The CDR3 consists of 13 residues. With V trimmed by 5 bases and J by 9 bases, 6 bases remained unmatched. Germline V gene data show CDR1 as SGHTA and CDR2 as FQGTGA.